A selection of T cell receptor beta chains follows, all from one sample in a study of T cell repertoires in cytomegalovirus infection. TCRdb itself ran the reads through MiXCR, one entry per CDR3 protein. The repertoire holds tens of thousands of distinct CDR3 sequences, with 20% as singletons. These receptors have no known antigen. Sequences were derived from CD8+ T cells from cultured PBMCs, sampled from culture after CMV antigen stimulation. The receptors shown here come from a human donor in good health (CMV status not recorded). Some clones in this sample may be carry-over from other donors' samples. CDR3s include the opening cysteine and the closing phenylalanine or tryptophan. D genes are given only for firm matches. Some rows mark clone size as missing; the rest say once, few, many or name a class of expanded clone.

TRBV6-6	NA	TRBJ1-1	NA	CASSYSPDGLNTEAFF	TGTGCCAGCAGTTACTCCCCTGATGGGTTGAACACTGAAGCTTTCTTT
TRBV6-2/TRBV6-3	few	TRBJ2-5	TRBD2	CASRIIREAQETQYF	TGTGCCAGCAGGATAATCCGGGAGGCGCAAGAGACCCAGTACTTC
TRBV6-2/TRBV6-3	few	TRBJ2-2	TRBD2	CASTSLAGNTGELFF	TGTGCCAGCACCTCACTAGCGGGGAACACCGGGGAGCTGTTTTTT
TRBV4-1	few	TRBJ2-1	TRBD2	CASSRSGIEQFF	TGCGCCAGCAGCCGGAGCGGGATTGAGCAGTTCTTC
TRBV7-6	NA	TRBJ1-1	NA	CASSLMNRVNTEAFF	TGTGCCAGCAGCTTAATGAATCGGGTTAACACTGAAGCTTTCTTT
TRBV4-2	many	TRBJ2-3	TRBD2	CASSQVGLAESDTQYF	TGTGCCAGCAGCCAAGTTGGACTAGCGGAGTCAGATACGCAGTATTTT
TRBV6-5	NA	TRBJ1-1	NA	CASRTEPGQVTEAFF	TGTGCCAGCAGAACCGAACCGGGACAAGTCACTGAAGCTTTCTTT
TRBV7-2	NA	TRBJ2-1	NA	CASNNRGVTNEQFF	TGTGCCAGCAACAACCGGGGAGTGACTAATGAGCAGTTCTTC
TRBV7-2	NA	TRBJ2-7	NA	CASSWGTPAYEQYF	TGTGCCAGCAGCTGGGGGACACCCGCCTACGAGCAGTACTTC
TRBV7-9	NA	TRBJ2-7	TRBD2	CASSPPLAGISYEQYF	TGTGCCAGCAGCCCTCCCCTAGCGGGTATCTCCTACGAGCAGTACTTC
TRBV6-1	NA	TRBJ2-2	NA	CASRSRAGTPWELFF	TGTGCCAGCAGATCCCGCGCCGGGACCCCGTGGGAGCTGTTTTTT
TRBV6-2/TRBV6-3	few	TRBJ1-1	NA	CASSLSLNTEAFF	TGTGCCAGCAGTCTCAGCCTGAACACTGAAGCTTTCTTT
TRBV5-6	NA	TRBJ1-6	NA	CASSSWTDRSYNSPLHF	TGTGCCAGCAGCTCTTGGACGGATCGATCATATAATTCACCCCTCCACTTT
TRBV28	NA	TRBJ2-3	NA	CASSFSDTQYF	TGTGCCAGCAGTTTTTCAGATACGCAGTATTTT
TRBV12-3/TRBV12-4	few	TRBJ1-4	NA	CASSYVATNEKLFF	TGTGCCAGCAGTTACGTTGCAACTAATGAAAAACTGTTTTTT
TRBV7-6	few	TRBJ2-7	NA	CASSPGAGAYEQYF	TGTGCCAGCAGCCCAGGGGCCGGGGCCTACGAGCAGTACTTC
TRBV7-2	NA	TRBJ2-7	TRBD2	CACPGGPYEQYF	TGTGCCTGCCCGGGGGGACCCTACGAGCAGTACTTC
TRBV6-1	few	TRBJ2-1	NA	CASSERLGRNEQFF	TGTGCCAGCAGTGAACGACTGGGGAGGAATGAGCAGTTCTTC
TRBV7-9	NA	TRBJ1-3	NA	CASSLGVLSGNTIYF	TGTGCCAGCAGCTTAGGGGTACTCTCCGGAAACACCATATATTTT
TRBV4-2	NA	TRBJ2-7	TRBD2	CASSQRRTSGDEQYF	TGTGCCAGCAGCCAACGTCGGACTAGCGGGGACGAGCAGTACTTC
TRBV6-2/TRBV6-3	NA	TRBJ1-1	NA	CASIRTVENTEAFF	TGTGCCAGTATTAGGACAGTCGAGAACACTGAAGCTTTCTTT
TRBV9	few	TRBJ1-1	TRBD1	CASSERTGMNTEAFF	TGTGCCAGCAGCGAAAGGACAGGGATGAACACTGAAGCTTTCTTT
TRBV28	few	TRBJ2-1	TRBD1	CASSINRGPDNEQFF	TGTGCCAGCAGTATAAACAGGGGGCCTGACAATGAGCAGTTCTTC
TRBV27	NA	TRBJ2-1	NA	CASSFSTIRSYNEQFF	TGTGCCAGCAGTTTCTCGACTATTCGCTCCTACAATGAGCAGTTCTTC
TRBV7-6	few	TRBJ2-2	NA	CASSLGDYTGELFF	TGTGCCAGCAGCTTAGGGGACTACACCGGGGAGCTGTTTTTT
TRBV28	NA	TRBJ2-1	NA	CVSKSSDEQFF	TGTGTCAGCAAAAGCAGCGATGAGCAGTTCTTC
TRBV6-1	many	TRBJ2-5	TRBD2	CASSPGLAVGYQETQYF	TGTGCCAGCAGTCCGGGACTAGCGGTTGGGTACCAAGAGACCCAGTACTTC
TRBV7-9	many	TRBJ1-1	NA	CASSPVEGITEAFF	TGTGCCAGCAGCCCCGTGGAGGGTATCACTGAAGCTTTCTTT
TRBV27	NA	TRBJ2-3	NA	CASSLSMAGGGTDTQYF	TGTGCCAGCAGTTTATCGATGGCGGGTGGTGGCACAGATACGCAGTATTTT
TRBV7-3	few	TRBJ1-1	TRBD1	CASSVEQGTEAFF	TGTGCCAGCAGCGTAGAACAGGGGACTGAAGCTTTCTTT
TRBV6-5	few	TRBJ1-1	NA	CASSYVQGRLNTEAFF	TGTGCCAGCAGTTACGTCCAGGGGAGGCTGAACACTGAAGCTTTCTTT
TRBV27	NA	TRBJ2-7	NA	CASSPGGLTWAQEQYF	TGTGCCAGCAGTCCGGGGGGCCTCACCTGGGCACAAGAGCAGTACTTC
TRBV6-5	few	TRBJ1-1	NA	CASSYSRGRAGAEAFF	TGTGCCAGCAGTTACTCTCGGGGAAGGGCGGGGGCTGAAGCTTTCTTT
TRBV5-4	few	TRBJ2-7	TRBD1	CASSPGQSGTYEQYF	TGTGCCAGCAGCCCGGGACAGTCGGGGACCTACGAGCAGTACTTC
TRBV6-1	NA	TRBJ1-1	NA	CASSEGRLRYRENTEAFF	TGTGCCAGCAGTGAAGGGAGGCTTAGGTACAGAGAGAACACTGAAGCTTTCTTT
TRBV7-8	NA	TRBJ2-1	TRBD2	CASSSGAGLGNNEQFF	TGTGCCAGCAGCTCTGGGGCGGGACTAGGGAACAATGAGCAGTTCTTC
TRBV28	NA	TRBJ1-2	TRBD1	CASSHYRQTGRGNYGYTF	TGTGCCAGCAGTCACTACCGACAGACAGGGCGGGGTAACTATGGCTACACCTTC
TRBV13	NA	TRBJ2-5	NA	CASRRGTQETQYF	TGTGCCAGTCGGAGGGGGACCCAAGAGACCCAGTACTTC
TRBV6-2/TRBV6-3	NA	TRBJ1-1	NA	CASSYFYSPETGGVTEAFF	TGTGCCAGCAGTTACTTCTATAGTCCCGAAACGGGCGGAGTCACTGAAGCTTTCTTT
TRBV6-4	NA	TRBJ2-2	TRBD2	CASSAKREYDTGELFF	TGTGCCAGCAGTGCCAAGCGGGAGTATGACACCGGGGAGCTGTTTTTT